The clone carrying this TCR beta chain was seen a few times. Its antigen remains unidentified. This record belongs to a study of blood T cells in healthy people across ages. For the second PCR, which ran for about 7 to 11 cycles, a sample-barcoded 5' primer and a J-beta primer mix were used. TCRdb recomputed calls from the 5' RACE reads with MiXCR, one row per CDR3 protein. Of fewer than 2,000,000 distinct CDR3 sequences listed, about two fifths are singletons. Trimming took off 0 bases at V and 8 bases at J, with 13 bases between the two ends. This CDR3 has 14 amino acids. Looked up from germline, CDR1 is MGHDK and CDR2 is SYGVNS. Every donor contributed around 10 milliliters of peripheral blood by blood draw. Notes on the study in general: Diversity of TCR beta per million T cells declined in a roughly linear way with age.

The sequence was obtained from a human donor in good health. The V gene is TRBV25-1, the J gene TRBJ1-2, with TRBD1 as a possible D gene (5 bases). The sample was blood. The CDR3, as DNA: TGTGCCAGCAGTGAATACTGGGACGGTGAGGGCTACACCTTC. Its translation: CASSEYWDGEGYTF.